This is a list of T cell receptor beta chains from one sample in a study of cytomegalovirus exposure and HLA in healthy donors. Clones were read by immunoSEQ multiplex PCR, and TCRdb kept only the in-frame ones, dropping some. The sample holds some 120,000 clones, 75% to 85% seen once. Sequencing was performed on PBMCs. These receptors all come from a male donor in good health and CMV-seropositive. Each CDR3 is given with its conserved first and last residue. Fields, in order: clone size, D gene, J gene, V gene, CDR3 DNA, CDR3 protein. A D gene is named only where the DNA matches it firmly. Rows may omit the clone size; those that give it use once, few, many or a size class.

abundance: NA; d_gene: NA; j_gene: TRBJ2-3; v_gene: TRBV5-4; CDR3nt: TGTGCCAGCAGCGGAGGGACAGATAACACAGATACGCAGTATTTT; CDR3aa: CASSGGTDNTDTQYF
abundance: few; d_gene: TRBD2; j_gene: TRBJ2-1; v_gene: TRBV6-5; CDR3nt: TGTGCCAGCAGTTATCTAGCGGGAGAGTACAATGAGCAGTTCTTC; CDR3aa: CASSYLAGEYNEQFF
abundance: NA; d_gene: TRBD2; j_gene: TRBJ2-1; v_gene: TRBV19; CDR3nt: TGTGCCAGTAGTATGAGCCTAGCGGGAGCCGTCCATGAGCAGTTCTTC; CDR3aa: CASSMSLAGAVHEQFF
abundance: NA; d_gene: NA; j_gene: TRBJ1-5; v_gene: TRBV10-3; CDR3nt: TGTGCCATCAGTGAGTCGACGGAGGGCAATCAGCCCCAGCATTTT; CDR3aa: CAISESTEGNQPQHF
abundance: NA; d_gene: TRBD2; j_gene: TRBJ2-3; v_gene: TRBV7-9; CDR3nt: TGTGCCAGCAGCTTCCTGAGCGGGACCCTCACAGATACGCAGTATTTT; CDR3aa: CASSFLSGTLTDTQYF
abundance: NA; d_gene: NA; j_gene: TRBJ2-2; v_gene: TRBV29-1; CDR3nt: TGCAGCGTTGAGGAGGGGAGGAACACCGGGGAGCTGTTTTTT; CDR3aa: CSVEEGRNTGELFF
abundance: NA; d_gene: TRBD1; j_gene: TRBJ1-1; v_gene: TRBV20-1; CDR3nt: TGCAGTGCTCCCGGGACAGTAGGTGCTTTCTTT; CDR3aa: CSAPGTVGAFF
abundance: NA; d_gene: TRBD2; j_gene: TRBJ2-3; v_gene: TRBV7-2; CDR3nt: TGTGCCAGCAGCCGCCAGCGGGGCCCAGATACGCAGTATTTT; CDR3aa: CASSRQRGPDTQYF
abundance: NA; d_gene: NA; j_gene: TRBJ2-3; v_gene: TRBV2; CDR3nt: TGTGCCTCTCTCGGGGAGTTCACAGATACGCAGTATTTT; CDR3aa: CASLGEFTDTQYF
abundance: NA; d_gene: TRBD2; j_gene: TRBJ2-5; v_gene: TRBV9; CDR3nt: TGTGCCAGCAGCGTAGTGGCTAGCGGGCTAGAGACCCAGTACTTC; CDR3aa: CASSVVASGLETQYF
abundance: NA; d_gene: TRBD1; j_gene: TRBJ1-6; v_gene: TRBV6-5; CDR3nt: TGTGCCAGCAGTTACTCGGGAACAGGGGGGTCACCCCTCCACTTT; CDR3aa: CASSYSGTGGSPLHF
abundance: once; d_gene: NA; j_gene: TRBJ1-2; v_gene: TRBV11-2; CDR3nt: TGTGCCAGCAGCTTAGACAGGGTAACTAACTATGGCTACACCTTC; CDR3aa: CASSLDRVTNYGYTF
abundance: few; d_gene: NA; j_gene: TRBJ2-2; v_gene: TRBV7-2; CDR3nt: TGTGCCAGCAGCTTAGAGGCCATCTCCCAAGGGGGCGGGGAGCTGTTTTTT; CDR3aa: CASSLEAISQGGGELFF
abundance: NA; d_gene: NA; j_gene: TRBJ2-2; v_gene: TRBV11-3; CDR3nt: TGTGCCAGCAGCTTACGCGGGTCTACGAACACCGGGGAGCTGTTTTTT; CDR3aa: CASSLRGSTNTGELFF
abundance: NA; d_gene: TRBD1; j_gene: TRBJ1-2; v_gene: TRBV28; CDR3nt: TGTGCCAGCAGTCCCCCGACAGGGAATCTCTATGGCTACACCTTC; CDR3aa: CASSPPTGNLYGYTF
abundance: NA; d_gene: NA; j_gene: TRBJ2-2; v_gene: TRBV18; CDR3nt: TGTGCCAGCTCACCACCGAGTAACACCGGGGAGCTGTTTTTT; CDR3aa: CASSPPSNTGELFF
abundance: NA; d_gene: NA; j_gene: TRBJ2-1; v_gene: TRBV11-2; CDR3nt: TGTGCCAGCAGCTTCTACGCGGGGCATGAGCAGTTCTTC; CDR3aa: CASSFYAGHEQFF
abundance: few; d_gene: NA; j_gene: TRBJ1-5; v_gene: TRBV15; CDR3nt: TGTGCCACCAGCAGAGATAGACAGACAAATCAGCCCCAGCATTTT; CDR3aa: CATSRDRQTNQPQHF
abundance: NA; d_gene: NA; j_gene: TRBJ2-1; v_gene: TRBV7-6; CDR3nt: TGTGCCAGCAGCCTCACCCAACAGGGAAGGAATGAGCAGTTCTTC; CDR3aa: CASSLTQQGRNEQFF
abundance: NA; d_gene: TRBD2; j_gene: TRBJ2-1; v_gene: TRBV13; CDR3nt: TGTGCCAGCAGCCTTGGGACTAGCGGAGTTTACAATGAGCAGTTCTTC; CDR3aa: CASSLGTSGVYNEQFF
abundance: NA; d_gene: NA; j_gene: TRBJ2-7; v_gene: TRBV7-2; CDR3nt: TGTGCCAGCAGCTTCCGGGATGGCCCCTACGAGCAGTACTTC; CDR3aa: CASSFRDGPYEQYF
abundance: NA; d_gene: NA; j_gene: TRBJ1-1; v_gene: TRBV27; CDR3nt: TGTGCCAGCAGTTTAGAAATGGCGGCCACTGAAGCTTTCTTT; CDR3aa: CASSLEMAATEAFF
abundance: NA; d_gene: NA; j_gene: TRBJ2-2; v_gene: TRBV2; CDR3nt: TGTGCCAGCAGTTCCCGGGTCACCGGGGAGCTGTTTTTT; CDR3aa: CASSSRVTGELFF
abundance: NA; d_gene: TRBD2; j_gene: TRBJ2-7; v_gene: TRBV15; CDR3nt: TGTGCCACCAGCCAGCAGCGGGGCCCCTACGAGCAGTACTTC; CDR3aa: CATSQQRGPYEQYF
abundance: NA; d_gene: TRBD2; j_gene: TRBJ2-1; v_gene: TRBV7-3; CDR3nt: TGTGCCAGCAGCGCCAGCGGGAACTACAATGAGCAGTTCTTC; CDR3aa: CASSASGNYNEQFF
abundance: NA; d_gene: TRBD2; j_gene: TRBJ2-7; v_gene: TRBV28; CDR3nt: TGTGCCAGCGGACGGGGGGGCTACGAGCAGTACTTC; CDR3aa: CASGRGGYEQYF
abundance: NA; d_gene: TRBD1; j_gene: TRBJ1-4; v_gene: TRBV6-5; CDR3nt: TGTGCCAGCAGCCGCAGGGGGCCTGAAAAACTGTTTTTT; CDR3aa: CASSRRGPEKLFF
abundance: NA; d_gene: NA; j_gene: TRBJ1-4; v_gene: TRBV6-6; CDR3nt: TGTGCCAGCAGTGCTTCGGGTGAAAAACTGTTTTTT; CDR3aa: CASSASGEKLFF
abundance: NA; d_gene: TRBD1; j_gene: TRBJ1-2; v_gene: TRBV5-1; CDR3nt: TGCGCCAGCAGCTTGGACAGGGGGAACTATGGCTACACCTTC; CDR3aa: CASSLDRGNYGYTF
abundance: NA; d_gene: TRBD2; j_gene: TRBJ2-3; v_gene: TRBV10-3; CDR3nt: TGTGTCATCAGGGAACTAGCGGCTACAGATACGCAGTATTTT; CDR3aa: CVIRELAATDTQYF
abundance: once; d_gene: NA; j_gene: TRBJ1-2; v_gene: TRBV10-1; CDR3nt: TGCGCCAGCGGAAGACAGGAGTCCAACTATGGCTACACCTTC; CDR3aa: CASGRQESNYGYTF
abundance: NA; d_gene: TRBD2; j_gene: TRBJ2-1; v_gene: TRBV7-9; CDR3nt: TGTGCCAGCAGCTTGACCCTAGCGGGAGGACTGGGTGAGCAGTTCTTC; CDR3aa: CASSLTLAGGLGEQFF
abundance: NA; d_gene: TRBD1; j_gene: TRBJ2-7; v_gene: TRBV27; CDR3nt: TGTGCCAGCAGTTTAACAGGGGGCGCATTCTACGAGCAGTACTTC; CDR3aa: CASSLTGGAFYEQYF
abundance: few; d_gene: NA; j_gene: TRBJ2-3; v_gene: TRBV11-2; CDR3nt: TGTGCCAGCAGCTTAGACCCACAGGATAAATCGCAGTATTTT; CDR3aa: CASSLDPQDKSQYF
abundance: NA; d_gene: NA; j_gene: TRBJ2-7; v_gene: TRBV28; CDR3nt: TGTGCCAGCAGTTCAGGAGGGGGCGCATCCTACGAGCAGTACTTC; CDR3aa: CASSSGGGASYEQYF
abundance: NA; d_gene: NA; j_gene: TRBJ2-4; v_gene: TRBV6-6; CDR3nt: TGTGCCAGCAGTTATTCCGGACAGAAAAACATTCAGTACTTC; CDR3aa: CASSYSGQKNIQYF
abundance: NA; d_gene: NA; j_gene: TRBJ1-2; v_gene: TRBV7-3; CDR3nt: TGTGCCAGCAGCCCACGCGCGGGCTATGGCTACACCTTC; CDR3aa: CASSPRAGYGYTF
abundance: once; d_gene: TRBD2; j_gene: TRBJ2-2; v_gene: TRBV6-1; CDR3nt: TGTGCCAGCAAAGATATAGCGGGAGTGGTCGGGGAGCTGTTTTTT; CDR3aa: CASKDIAGVVGELFF
abundance: NA; d_gene: TRBD2; j_gene: TRBJ2-1; v_gene: TRBV5-1; CDR3nt: TGCGCCAGCAGCTTGGCCAGGCTAGCGGGGGACAATGAGCAGTTCTTC; CDR3aa: CASSLARLAGDNEQFF
abundance: NA; d_gene: TRBD1; j_gene: TRBJ1-1; v_gene: TRBV19; CDR3nt: TGTGCCAGTAGTACCCGGGACAGCGAGGTAGCTTTCTTT; CDR3aa: CASSTRDSEVAFF
abundance: NA; d_gene: TRBD2; j_gene: TRBJ2-1; v_gene: TRBV6-5; CDR3nt: TGTGCCAGCAGTAGGGAGGGGCCCGCCTACAATGAGCAGTTCTTC; CDR3aa: CASSREGPAYNEQFF
abundance: NA; d_gene: TRBD1; j_gene: TRBJ2-1; v_gene: TRBV29-1; CDR3nt: TGCAGCGCCGACACAGGGGAGCATGAGCAGTTCTTC; CDR3aa: CSADTGEHEQFF
abundance: NA; d_gene: NA; j_gene: TRBJ1-1; v_gene: TRBV28; CDR3nt: TGTGCCAGCAGTTTTGGCGGTATGAACACTGAAGCTTTCTTT; CDR3aa: CASSFGGMNTEAFF
abundance: few; d_gene: TRBD2; j_gene: TRBJ2-7; v_gene: TRBV6-6; CDR3nt: TGTGCCAGCAGTTACTCGACTAGCGCCGGCGAGCAGTACTTC; CDR3aa: CASSYSTSAGEQYF
abundance: NA; d_gene: TRBD1; j_gene: TRBJ1-1; v_gene: TRBV19; CDR3nt: TGTGCCAGTGTGCTGGGGACAGGGTCCACTGAAGCTTTCTTT; CDR3aa: CASVLGTGSTEAFF
abundance: NA; d_gene: TRBD2; j_gene: TRBJ2-1; v_gene: TRBV19; CDR3nt: TGTGCCAGTAGTATAGAGGCGGGAGGGCCGGATGAGCAGTTCTTC; CDR3aa: CASSIEAGGPDEQFF
abundance: NA; d_gene: TRBD1; j_gene: TRBJ1-1; v_gene: TRBV11-3; CDR3nt: TGTGCCAGCTCCCCCGGACAGGGACAATTTGGGGCTTTCTTT; CDR3aa: CASSPGQGQFGAFF
abundance: NA; d_gene: TRBD1; j_gene: TRBJ2-5; v_gene: TRBV28; CDR3nt: TGTGCCGCCAGACAGGGGGCGGGGGAGACCCAGTACTTC; CDR3aa: CAARQGAGETQYF
abundance: NA; d_gene: NA; j_gene: TRBJ2-1; v_gene: TRBV7-2; CDR3nt: TGTGCCAGCAGCCGCCGGGACTCCTACAATGAGCAGTTCTTC; CDR3aa: CASSRRDSYNEQFF
abundance: NA; d_gene: TRBD2; j_gene: TRBJ2-7; v_gene: TRBV28; CDR3nt: TGTGCCAGCAGTTTTCCTCTTAGCGGGGCCGCTCCTACTTACGAGCAGTACTTC; CDR3aa: CASSFPLSGAAPTYEQYF
abundance: NA; d_gene: NA; j_gene: TRBJ1-4; v_gene: TRBV14; CDR3nt: TGTGCCAGCAGCCAAGTACGGGGTAACGGTGAAAAACTGTTTTTT; CDR3aa: CASSQVRGNGEKLFF
abundance: NA; d_gene: TRBD2; j_gene: TRBJ2-7; v_gene: TRBV7-2; CDR3nt: TGTGCCAGCAGCTCTGCGGGAGTCTTCTACGAGCAGTACTTC; CDR3aa: CASSSAGVFYEQYF
abundance: NA; d_gene: NA; j_gene: TRBJ2-6; v_gene: TRBV30; CDR3nt: TGTGCCTGGGGAAGGGGTTCCTCCTCTGGGGCCAACGGCCTGACTTTC; CDR3aa: CAWGRGSSSGANGLTF
abundance: NA; d_gene: TRBD2; j_gene: TRBJ2-7; v_gene: TRBV28; CDR3nt: TGTGCCAGCAGTTTACGCGAAGGACTAGCTTCCGAGCAGTACTTC; CDR3aa: CASSLREGLASEQYF